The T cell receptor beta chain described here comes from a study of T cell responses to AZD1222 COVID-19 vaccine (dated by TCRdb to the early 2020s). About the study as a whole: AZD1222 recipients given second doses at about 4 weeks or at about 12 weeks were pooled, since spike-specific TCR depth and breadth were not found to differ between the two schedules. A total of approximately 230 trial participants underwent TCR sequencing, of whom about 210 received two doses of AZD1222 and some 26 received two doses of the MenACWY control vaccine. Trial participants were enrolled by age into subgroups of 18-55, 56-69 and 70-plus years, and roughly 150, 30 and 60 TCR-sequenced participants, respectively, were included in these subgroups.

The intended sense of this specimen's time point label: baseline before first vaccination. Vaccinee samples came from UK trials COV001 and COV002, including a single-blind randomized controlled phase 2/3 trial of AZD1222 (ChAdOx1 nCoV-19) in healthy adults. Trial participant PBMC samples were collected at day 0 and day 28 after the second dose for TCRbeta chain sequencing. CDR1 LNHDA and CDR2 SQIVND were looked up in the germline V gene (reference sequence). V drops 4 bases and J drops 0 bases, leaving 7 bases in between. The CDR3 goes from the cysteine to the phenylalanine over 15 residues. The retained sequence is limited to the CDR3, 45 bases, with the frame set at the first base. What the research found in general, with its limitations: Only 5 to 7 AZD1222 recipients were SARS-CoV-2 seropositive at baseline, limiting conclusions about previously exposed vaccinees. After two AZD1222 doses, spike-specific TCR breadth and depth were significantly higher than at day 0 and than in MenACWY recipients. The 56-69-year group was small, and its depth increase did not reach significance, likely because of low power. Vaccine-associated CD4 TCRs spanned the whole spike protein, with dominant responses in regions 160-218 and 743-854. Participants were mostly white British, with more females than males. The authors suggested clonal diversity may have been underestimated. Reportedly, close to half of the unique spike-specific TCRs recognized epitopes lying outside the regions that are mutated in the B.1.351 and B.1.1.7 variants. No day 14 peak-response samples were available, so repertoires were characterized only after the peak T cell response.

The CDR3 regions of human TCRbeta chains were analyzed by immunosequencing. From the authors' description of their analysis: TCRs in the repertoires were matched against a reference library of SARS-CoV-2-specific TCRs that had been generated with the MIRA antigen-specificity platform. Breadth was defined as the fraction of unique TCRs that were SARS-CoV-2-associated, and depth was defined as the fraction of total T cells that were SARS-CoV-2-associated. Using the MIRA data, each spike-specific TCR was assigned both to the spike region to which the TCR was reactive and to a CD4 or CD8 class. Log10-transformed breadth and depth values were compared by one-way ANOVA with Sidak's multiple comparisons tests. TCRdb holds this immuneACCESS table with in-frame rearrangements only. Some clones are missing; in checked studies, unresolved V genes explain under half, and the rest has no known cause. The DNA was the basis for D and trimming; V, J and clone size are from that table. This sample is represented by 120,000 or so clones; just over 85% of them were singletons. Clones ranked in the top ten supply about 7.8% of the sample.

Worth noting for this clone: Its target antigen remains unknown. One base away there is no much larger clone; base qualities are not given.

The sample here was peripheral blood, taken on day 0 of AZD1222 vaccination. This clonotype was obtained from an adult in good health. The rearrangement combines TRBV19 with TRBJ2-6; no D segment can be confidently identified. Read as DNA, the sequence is TGTGCCAGTAGTACCAGAGGCTCTGGGGCCAACGTCCTGACTTTC. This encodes CASSTRGSGANVLTF.